What follows is one T cell receptor (beta chain) and its context. Its antigen is unknown. V lost 6 bases and J 0 bases, leaving 12 bases between the germline ends. Looked up from germline, CDR1 is MNHEY and CDR2 is SMNVEV (reference sequence). This CDR3 is built from 15 residues. This table comes from immunoSEQ multiplex PCR, and its TCRdb copy is limited to in-frame clones, with some not included. The sample carries 20,000 to 25,000 clones, 68% recorded once. The source of the sample is a study of vaccination effects on CD4 cells after COVID-19. Regarding the study as a whole: Small numbers of convalescent patients limited the study. It also lacked early post-infection timepoints. From healthy vaccinees, only 1 of 255 vaccine-induced clones also reacted to common cold coronaviruses.

Under the ViraFEST assay, PBMC were stimulated with viral peptide pools so that antigen-specific CD4+ T cells expanded. Sequencing was performed afterwards. The culture ran for approximately nine days before CD4+ T cells were isolated. The vaccine recipients had no prior SARS-CoV-2 infection, with negative nucleocapsid antibodies. The authors replaced half the medium with IL-2 medium on days 3 and 7. The chain recombines TRBV27 with TRBJ1-3, with D possibly matching TRBD1 (6 bases). This sequence originates from a human donor who received a COVID-19 vaccine. The source was CD4+ T cells from PBMCs cultured with HCoV-NL63 spike peptides, collected before COVID-19 vaccination. The CDR3 is CASSPGQFSGNTIYF. CDR3 coding DNA: TGTGCCAGCAGCCCTGGACAGTTCTCTGGAAACACCATATATTTT.